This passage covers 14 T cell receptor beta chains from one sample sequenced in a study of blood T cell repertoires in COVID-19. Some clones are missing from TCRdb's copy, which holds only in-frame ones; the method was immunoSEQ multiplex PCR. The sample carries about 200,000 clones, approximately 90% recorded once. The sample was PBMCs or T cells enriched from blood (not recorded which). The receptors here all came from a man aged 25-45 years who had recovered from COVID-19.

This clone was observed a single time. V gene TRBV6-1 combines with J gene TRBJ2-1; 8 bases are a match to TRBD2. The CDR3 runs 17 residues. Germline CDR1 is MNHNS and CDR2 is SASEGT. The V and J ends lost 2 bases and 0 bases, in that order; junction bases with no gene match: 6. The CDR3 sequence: CASSEFAGGSSYNEQFF. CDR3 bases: TGTGCCAGCAGTGAATTTGCGGGGGGCTCCTCCTACAATGAGCAGTTCTTC.

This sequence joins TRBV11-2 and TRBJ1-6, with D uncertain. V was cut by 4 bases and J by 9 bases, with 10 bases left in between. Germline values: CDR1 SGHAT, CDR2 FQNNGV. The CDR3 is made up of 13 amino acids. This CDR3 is CASSSIDRSPLHF. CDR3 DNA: TGTGCCAGCAGCTCGATAGATCGTTCACCCCTCCACTTT.

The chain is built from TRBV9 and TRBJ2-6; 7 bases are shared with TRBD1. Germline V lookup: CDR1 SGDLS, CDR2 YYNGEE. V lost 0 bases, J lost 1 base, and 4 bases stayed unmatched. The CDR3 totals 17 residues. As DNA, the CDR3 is TGTGCCAGCAGCGTAGAGGGACAGAGTTCTGGGGCCAACGTCCTGACTTTC. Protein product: CASSVEGQSSGANVLTF.

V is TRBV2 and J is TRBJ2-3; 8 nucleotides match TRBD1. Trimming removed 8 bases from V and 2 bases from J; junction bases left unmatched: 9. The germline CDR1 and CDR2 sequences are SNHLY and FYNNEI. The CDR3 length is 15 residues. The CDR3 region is CASYRTGSPTDTQYF. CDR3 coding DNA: TGTGCCAGCTATCGGACAGGGAGCCCCACAGATACGCAGTATTTT.

CDR3 DNA sequence: TGTGCCAGCAGCCAACAGGGACAGAGTACCGGGGAGCTGTTTTTT. It specifies CASSQQGQSTGELFF. The genes are TRBV3-1 (or the pseudogene TRBV3-2) and TRBJ2-2, with 7 bases matching TRBD1. This CDR3 has 15 amino acids. V lost 2 bases and J lost 5; bases outside the gene matches: 5. Germline V gives CDR1 LGHDT, CDR2 YNNKEL (reference sequence).

CDR3: CASSLAFWPADNYGYTF. CDR3 coding DNA: TGCGCCAGCAGCTTGGCCTTCTGGCCCGCGGATAACTATGGCTACACCTTC. The V and J genes are TRBV5-1 and TRBJ1-2; the D is unclear. The CDR3 is made up of 17 amino acids. Germline values: CDR1 SGHRS, CDR2 YFSETQ. V was clipped by 0 bases and J by 1 base, with 16 bases between them. The variable domain in full, completed from reference TRBV5-1 and TRBJ1-2, reads KAGVTQTPRYLIKTRGQQVTLSCSPISGHRSVSWYQQTPGQGLQFLFEYFSETQRNKGNFPGRFSGRQFSNSRSEMNVSTLELGDSALYLCASSLAFWPADNYGYTFGSGTRLTVV.

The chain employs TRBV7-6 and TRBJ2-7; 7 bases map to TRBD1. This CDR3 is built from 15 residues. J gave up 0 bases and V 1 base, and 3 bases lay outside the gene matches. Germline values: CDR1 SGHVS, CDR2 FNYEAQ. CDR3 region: CASSLESGGSYEQYF. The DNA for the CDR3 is TGTGCCAGCAGCTTAGAGTCAGGGGGCTCCTACGAGCAGTACTTC.

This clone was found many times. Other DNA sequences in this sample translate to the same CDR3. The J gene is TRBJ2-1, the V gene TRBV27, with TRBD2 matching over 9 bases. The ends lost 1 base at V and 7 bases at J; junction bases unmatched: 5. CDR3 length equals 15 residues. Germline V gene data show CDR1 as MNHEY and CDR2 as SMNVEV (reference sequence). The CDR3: CASSLFAGGGNEQFF. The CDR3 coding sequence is TGTGCCAGCAGTTTATTTGCGGGAGGGGGGAATGAGCAGTTCTTC.

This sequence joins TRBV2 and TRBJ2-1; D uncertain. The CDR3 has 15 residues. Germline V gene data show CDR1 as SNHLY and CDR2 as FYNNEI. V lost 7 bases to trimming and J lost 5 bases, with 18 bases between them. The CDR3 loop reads CASMIEKTENNEQFF. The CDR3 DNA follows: TGTGCCAGCATGATAGAGAAGACGGAGAACAATGAGCAGTTCTTC.

The CDR3 protein is CASSESLSARGIWDTQYF. DNA of the CDR3: TGCGCCAGCAGTGAGTCTTTATCGGCCAGGGGAATATGGGATACGCAGTATTTT. The chain carries TRBV10-1 and TRBJ2-3, with a possible D match to TRBD1 (6 bases). From germline, CDR1 is WNHNN and CDR2 SYGVQD (reference sequence). There are 18 residues in the CDR3. Trimming left V 0 bases short and J 6 bases short, with 22 bases between.

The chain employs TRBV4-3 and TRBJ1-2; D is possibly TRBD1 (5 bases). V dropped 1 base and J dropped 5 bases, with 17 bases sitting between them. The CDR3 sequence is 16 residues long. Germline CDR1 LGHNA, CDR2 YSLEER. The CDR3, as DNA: TGCGCCAGCAGCCAAGTAGTCGACGGGGGAGCTTATGGCTACACCTTC. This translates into CASSQVVDGGAYGYTF.

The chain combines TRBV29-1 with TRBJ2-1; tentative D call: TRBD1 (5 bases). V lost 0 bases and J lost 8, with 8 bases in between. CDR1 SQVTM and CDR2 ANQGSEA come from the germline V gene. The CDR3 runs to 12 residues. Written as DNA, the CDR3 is TGCAGCGTTGAAGATCAGGGTGATGAGCAGTTCTTC. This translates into CSVEDQGDEQFF.

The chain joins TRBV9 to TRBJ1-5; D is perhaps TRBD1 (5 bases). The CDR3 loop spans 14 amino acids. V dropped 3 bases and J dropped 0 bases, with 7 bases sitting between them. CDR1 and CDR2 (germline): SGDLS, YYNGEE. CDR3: CASSADNSNQPQHF. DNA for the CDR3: TGTGCCAGCAGCGCGGACAATAGCAATCAGCCCCAGCATTTT. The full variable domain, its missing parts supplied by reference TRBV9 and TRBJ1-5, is DSGVTQTPKHLITATGQRVTLRCSPRSGDLSVYWYQQSLDQGLQFLIQYYNGEERAKGNILERFSAQQFPDLHSELNLSSLELGDSALYFCASSADNSNQPQHFGDGTRLSIL.

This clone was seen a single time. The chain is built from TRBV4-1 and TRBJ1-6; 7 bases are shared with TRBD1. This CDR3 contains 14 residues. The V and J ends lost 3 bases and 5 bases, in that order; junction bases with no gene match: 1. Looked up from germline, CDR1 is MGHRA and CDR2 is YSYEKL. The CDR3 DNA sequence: TGCGCCAGCAGCCATGGACAGGATAATTCACCCCTCCACTTT. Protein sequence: CASSHGQDNSPLHF.